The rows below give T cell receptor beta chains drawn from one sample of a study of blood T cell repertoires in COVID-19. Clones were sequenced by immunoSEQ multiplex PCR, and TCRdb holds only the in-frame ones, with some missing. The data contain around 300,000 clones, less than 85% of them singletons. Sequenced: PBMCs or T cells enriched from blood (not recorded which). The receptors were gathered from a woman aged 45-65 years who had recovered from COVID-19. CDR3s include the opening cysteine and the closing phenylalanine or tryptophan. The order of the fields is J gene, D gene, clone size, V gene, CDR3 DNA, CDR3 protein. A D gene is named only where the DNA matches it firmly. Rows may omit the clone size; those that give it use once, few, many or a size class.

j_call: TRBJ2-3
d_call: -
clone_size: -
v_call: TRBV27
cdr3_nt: TGTGCCAGCAGTTTCAGCGGACCGACAGATACGCAGTATTTT
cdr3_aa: CASSFSGPTDTQYF

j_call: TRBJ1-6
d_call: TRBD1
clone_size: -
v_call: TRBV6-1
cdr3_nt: TGTGCCAGCAGTGAAGGCAGGGGGTATTCACCCCTCCACTTT
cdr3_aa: CASSEGRGYSPLHF

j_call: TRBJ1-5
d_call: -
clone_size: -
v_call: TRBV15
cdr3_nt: TGTGCCACCAGCACAGGTATTAGCAATCAGCCCCAGCATTTT
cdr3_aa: CATSTGISNQPQHF

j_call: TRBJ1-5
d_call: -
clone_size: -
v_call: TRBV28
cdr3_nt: TGTGCCAGCAGCCGAAACAGGGTTCAGCCCCAGCATTTT
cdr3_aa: CASSRNRVQPQHF

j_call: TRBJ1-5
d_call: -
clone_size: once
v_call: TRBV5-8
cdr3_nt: TGTGCCAGCAGCTTGTTTTTAGGAGATAGCAATCAGCCCCAGCATTTT
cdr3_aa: CASSLFLGDSNQPQHF

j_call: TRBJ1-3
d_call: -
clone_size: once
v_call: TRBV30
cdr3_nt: TGTGCCTGGAGTGTACAGGGTGGAGGTGGCACCATATATTTT
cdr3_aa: CAWSVQGGGGTIYF

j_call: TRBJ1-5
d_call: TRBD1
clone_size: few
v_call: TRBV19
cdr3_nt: TGTGCCAGTAGTGGGACAGGGTTTCAGCCCCAGCATTTT
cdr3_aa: CASSGTGFQPQHF

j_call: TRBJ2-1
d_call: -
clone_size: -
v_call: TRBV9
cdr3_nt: TGTGCCAGCAGCCAGACGGGGGTTAGCTCCTACAATGAGCAGTTCTTC
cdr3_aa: CASSQTGVSSYNEQFF

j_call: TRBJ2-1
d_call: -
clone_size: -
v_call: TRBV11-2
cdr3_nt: TGTGCCAGCAGCCCTCGACCCCGGGCGGACTATGAGCAGTTCTTC
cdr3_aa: CASSPRPRADYEQFF

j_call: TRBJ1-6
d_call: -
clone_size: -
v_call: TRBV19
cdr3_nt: TGTGCCAGTAGTACCGCGAGGAGGGAGGGTCACTCCTATAATTCACCCCTCCACTTT
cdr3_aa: CASSTARREGHSYNSPLHF

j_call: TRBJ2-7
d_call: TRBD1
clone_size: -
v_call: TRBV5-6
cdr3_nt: TGTGCCAGCAGCCGGGACAGGCCCATAAGCGAGCAGTACTTC
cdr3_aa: CASSRDRPISEQYF

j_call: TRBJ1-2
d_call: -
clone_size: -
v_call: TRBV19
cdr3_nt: TGTGCCAGTCAATTCAGGGATAACTATGGCTACACCTTC
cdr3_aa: CASQFRDNYGYTF

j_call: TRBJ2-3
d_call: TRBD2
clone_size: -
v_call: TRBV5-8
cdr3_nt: TGTGCCAGCAGCTTGTGGGAACTAGCGGATTACACAGATACGCAGTATTTT
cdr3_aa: CASSLWELADYTDTQYF

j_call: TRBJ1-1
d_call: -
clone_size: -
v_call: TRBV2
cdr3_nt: TGTGCCAGCAGTGTCATCGGAGGGGACACTGAAGCTTTCTTT
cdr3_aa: CASSVIGGDTEAFF

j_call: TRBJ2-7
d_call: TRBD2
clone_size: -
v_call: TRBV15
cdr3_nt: TGTGCCACCAGCCGGACTAGCGGGAGGTCCTACGAGCAGTACTTC
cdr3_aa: CATSRTSGRSYEQYF

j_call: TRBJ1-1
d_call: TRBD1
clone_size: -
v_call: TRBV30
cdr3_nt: TGTGCCTGGTTGGGACAGGGGGCCACTGAAGCTTTCTTT
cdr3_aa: CAWLGQGATEAFF

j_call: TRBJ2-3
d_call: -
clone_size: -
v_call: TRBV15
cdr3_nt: TGTGCCACCAGCAGAGATTATCGAGATACGCAGTATTTT
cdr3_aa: CATSRDYRDTQYF

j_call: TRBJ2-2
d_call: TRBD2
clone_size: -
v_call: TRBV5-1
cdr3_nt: TGCGCCAGCAGCTTCGACGGGGGGGCAGACACCGGGGAGCTGTTTTTT
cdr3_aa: CASSFDGGADTGELFF

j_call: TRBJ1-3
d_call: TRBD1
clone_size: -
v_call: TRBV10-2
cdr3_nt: TGCGCCAGCAGCGGGACAGGGCGCGGAAACACCATATATTTT
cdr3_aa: CASSGTGRGNTIYF

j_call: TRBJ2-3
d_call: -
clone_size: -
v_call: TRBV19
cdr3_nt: TGTGCCAGTAGTGAGACCGGACGGGGGGATACGCAGTATTTT
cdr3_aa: CASSETGRGDTQYF

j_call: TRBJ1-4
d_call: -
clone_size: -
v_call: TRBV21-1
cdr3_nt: TGTGCCAGCAGCAATTACAGGGAGGGTGAAAAACTGTTTTTT
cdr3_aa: CASSNYREGEKLFF

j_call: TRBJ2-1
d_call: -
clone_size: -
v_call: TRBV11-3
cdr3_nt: TGTGCCAGCAGCCCCGACAGCCAAGTATACAATGAGCAGTTCTTC
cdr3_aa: CASSPDSQVYNEQFF

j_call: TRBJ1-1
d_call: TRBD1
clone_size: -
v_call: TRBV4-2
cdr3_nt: TGTGCCAGCAGCCGTGGACAGGGCATGAACACTGAAGCTTTCTTT
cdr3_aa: CASSRGQGMNTEAFF